The rows below give T cell receptor delta chains drawn from one sample of a study of gamma-delta T cells after stem cell transplantation. TCRdb processed the RT-PCR reads again with the CATT caller. The sample holds more than 2,000 delta-chain clones; approximately 4% are singletons and the top ten take around 40%. Sequenced material: gamma-delta T cells. All receptors derive from a human donor. It is not recorded whose cells these are; they may come from a transplant donor. Both conserved end residues are part of each CDR3. Each record gives: D gene, J gene, clone size, V gene, CDR3 DNA, CDR3 protein. A D gene is named only where the DNA matches it firmly. The listing skips clone size in some rows; elsewhere it reads once, few, many or a size class.

D gene: TRDD3; J gene: TRDJ1; clone size: medium-sized; V gene: TRDV2; CDR3 DNA: TGTGCCTGTGACGCCCTGGCGGCTGGGGGACCTTACACCGATAAACTCATCTTT; CDR3 protein: CACDALAAGGPYTDKLIF
D gene: NA; J gene: TRDJ1; clone size: medium-sized; V gene: TRDV2; CDR3 DNA: TGTGCCTGTGACTCTCTTCTCGGGGGGGATAAACTCATCTTT; CDR3 protein: CACDSLLGGDKLIF
D gene: TRDD3; J gene: TRDJ1; clone size: medium-sized; V gene: TRDV2; CDR3 DNA: TGTGCCTGTGACACCGTAGCCTTCTCCCCTGGGGGTCCGTACACCGATAAACTCATCTTT; CDR3 protein: CACDTVAFSPGGPYTDKLIF
D gene: NA; J gene: TRDJ1; clone size: NA; V gene: TRDV2; CDR3 DNA: TGTGCCTGTGACACCGGCTGGGCGTACACCGATAAACTCATCTTT; CDR3 protein: CACDTGWAYTDKLIF
D gene: NA; J gene: TRDJ1; clone size: medium-sized; V gene: TRDV2; CDR3 DNA: TGTGCCTGTGACACCTGGGCCACCGATAAACTCATCTTT; CDR3 protein: CACDTWATDKLIF
D gene: TRDD3; J gene: TRDJ1; clone size: medium-sized; V gene: TRDV2; CDR3 DNA: TGTGCCTGTGACACCGTACTGGGGGCCTCATACACCGATAAACTCATCTTT; CDR3 protein: CACDTVLGASYTDKLIF
D gene: NA; J gene: TRDJ1; clone size: medium-sized; V gene: TRDV2; CDR3 DNA: TGTGCCTGTGACACCGTCGAAGGATCGGGCACCGATAAACTCATCTTT; CDR3 protein: CACDTVEGSGTDKLIF
D gene: NA; J gene: TRDJ1; clone size: medium-sized; V gene: TRDV2; CDR3 DNA: TGTGCCTGTGACACCGTTGGGGGCCTTTACACCGATAAACTCATCTTT; CDR3 protein: CACDTVGGLYTDKLIF
D gene: TRDD3; J gene: TRDJ1; clone size: medium-sized; V gene: TRDV2; CDR3 DNA: TGTGCCTGTGACACTATGTGGGGGATACGCTCGTACACCGATAAACTCATCTTT; CDR3 protein: CACDTMWGIRSYTDKLIF
D gene: TRDD3; J gene: TRDJ1; clone size: few; V gene: TRDV2; CDR3 DNA: TGTGCCTGTTCTCAACTGGGGGATACCTCCGATAAACTCATCTTT; CDR3 protein: CACSQLGDTSDKLIF
D gene: TRDD3; J gene: TRDJ1; clone size: medium-sized; V gene: TRDV2; CDR3 DNA: TGTGCCTGTGACCTACTGGGGGACTATACCGATAAACTCATCTTT; CDR3 protein: CACDLLGDYTDKLIF
D gene: NA; J gene: TRDJ1; clone size: few; V gene: TRDV1; CDR3 DNA: TGTGCTCTTGGGGAATCATTCCGGTGGTGGTTCCTACGTTACTGGGGTCCGGGCGGGATACTCATCTTT; CDR3 protein: CALGESFRWWFLRYWGPGGILIF
D gene: TRDD3; J gene: TRDJ1; clone size: few; V gene: TRDV2; CDR3 DNA: TGTGCCTGTGACACGTTAACCGTGGGGGACCCCTTCGATAAACTCATCTTT; CDR3 protein: CACDTLTVGDPFDKLIF
D gene: TRDD3; J gene: TRDJ1; clone size: medium-sized; V gene: TRDV2; CDR3 DNA: TGTGCCTGTGACACCGTACTGGGGGATACGCGGGACCGGACCGATAAACTCATCTTT; CDR3 protein: CACDTVLGDTRDRTDKLIF
D gene: TRDD3; J gene: TRDJ3; clone size: medium-sized; V gene: TRDV2; CDR3 DNA: TGTGCCTGTGACGGGGGGGATTCCAATCCCCCCTGGGACACCCGACAGATGTTTTTC; CDR3 protein: CACDGGDSNPPWDTRQMFF
D gene: TRDD3; J gene: TRDJ1; clone size: medium-sized; V gene: TRDV2; CDR3 DNA: TGTGCCTGTGTCGGCCTTCCTAAGGGGGATACGACCGATAAACTCATCTTT; CDR3 protein: CACVGLPKGDTTDKLIF
D gene: TRDD3; J gene: TRDJ3; clone size: hyperexpanded; V gene: TRDV2; CDR3 DNA: TGTGCCTGTGACACCGTGAGTGGATGGGGGACCCCGCTTCGTTTATCGTCCTGGGACACCCGACAGATGTTTTTC; CDR3 protein: CACDTVSGWGTPLRLSSWDTRQMFF
D gene: TRDD3; J gene: TRDJ1; clone size: medium-sized; V gene: TRDV2; CDR3 DNA: TGTGCCTGTGACCCCCTTACTGGGGGATACGCTAATACCGATAAACTCATCTTT; CDR3 protein: CACDPLTGGYANTDKLIF
D gene: TRDD3; J gene: TRDJ1; clone size: medium-sized; V gene: TRDV2; CDR3 DNA: TGTGCCTGTCTTCCACTGGGGGATCAGGTCAGGGCCGATAAACTCATCTTT; CDR3 protein: CACLPLGDQVRADKLIF
D gene: TRDD3; J gene: TRDJ1; clone size: medium-sized; V gene: TRDV2; CDR3 DNA: TGTGCCATCTGGGGGATACGTCGCGATACGAACGATAAACTCATCTTT; CDR3 protein: CAIWGIRRDTNDKLIF
D gene: TRDD3; J gene: TRDJ1; clone size: NA; V gene: TRDV2; CDR3 DNA: TGTGCCTGTGACGAACTGGGGGATACGACCGATAAACTCATCTTT; CDR3 protein: CACDELGDTTDKLIF
D gene: TRDD3; J gene: TRDJ1; clone size: medium-sized; V gene: TRDV1; CDR3 DNA: TGTGCTCTTGGGGAAATCCCTTACTGGGGGATAAGGTCCCCCGATAAACTCATCTTT; CDR3 protein: CALGEIPYWGIRSPDKLIF
D gene: TRDD3; J gene: TRDJ1; clone size: medium-sized; V gene: TRDV1; CDR3 DNA: TGTGCTCTTGGGGAGCCGGCGACCTATTTCGCGTGGGGGATACGCAGCACCGATAAACTCATCTTT; CDR3 protein: CALGEPATYFAWGIRSTDKLIF
D gene: TRDD3; J gene: TRDJ1; clone size: few; V gene: TRDV2; CDR3 DNA: TGTGCCTGTGACTTCCTACTGGGGGATAGTGGGGTGGCCGATAAACTCATCTTT; CDR3 protein: CACDFLLGDSGVADKLIF
D gene: TRDD3; J gene: TRDJ1; clone size: large; V gene: TRDV2; CDR3 DNA: TGTGCCTGTGACGTACTGGGGGCTCAATTCGATAAACTCATCTTT; CDR3 protein: CACDVLGAQFDKLIF
D gene: TRDD3; J gene: TRDJ1; clone size: few; V gene: TRDV1; CDR3 DNA: TGTGCTCTTGGGGACAGACTTCCTACGGTACTGGGGGATAACCCTTACACCGATAAACTCATCTTT; CDR3 protein: CALGDRLPTVLGDNPYTDKLIF
D gene: TRDD3; J gene: TRDJ1; clone size: medium-sized; V gene: TRDV2; CDR3 DNA: TGTGCCTGTGACACCTTGGGATCGAGGGGGATCGATAAACTCATCTTT; CDR3 protein: CACDTLGSRGIDKLIF
D gene: TRDD3; J gene: TRDJ1; clone size: few; V gene: TRDV2; CDR3 DNA: TGTGCCTGTGACACTCTGGGGGCAAACACCGATAAACTTATCTTT; CDR3 protein: CACDTLGANTDKLIF
D gene: TRDD3; J gene: TRDJ1; clone size: medium-sized; V gene: TRDV2; CDR3 DNA: TGTGCCTGTGACACCGTGCAGGGGGATGTCCTTGAGTACACCGATAAACTCATCTTT; CDR3 protein: CACDTVQGDVLEYTDKLIF
D gene: TRDD3; J gene: TRDJ1; clone size: medium-sized; V gene: TRDV1; CDR3 DNA: TGTGCTCTTGGGGAAGGGCCTCCTCGTTGGTGGGGGATCTTTTACACCGATAAACTCATCTTT; CDR3 protein: CALGEGPPRWWGIFYTDKLIF
D gene: TRDD3; J gene: TRDJ1; clone size: medium-sized; V gene: TRDV1; CDR3 DNA: TGTGCTCTTGGGGAAGGGCCCCCCTCCGACTGGGGGATACCTTTGGGCCTGCACCTTAAACTCATCTTT; CDR3 protein: CALGEGPPSDWGIPLGLHLKLIF
D gene: NA; J gene: TRDJ1; clone size: few; V gene: TRDV2; CDR3 DNA: TGTGCCTGTGACCCACTCAACCCGGGGGGTACTGTTGCCGATAAACTCATCTTT; CDR3 protein: CACDPLNPGGTVADKLIF
D gene: TRDD3; J gene: TRDJ1; clone size: large; V gene: TRDV2; CDR3 DNA: TGTGCCTGTGATTCCCTTACTGGGGGATACGAGACCGATAAACTCATCTTT; CDR3 protein: CACDSLTGGYETDKLIF
D gene: TRDD3; J gene: TRDJ3; clone size: medium-sized; V gene: TRDV2; CDR3 DNA: TGTGCCTGTGACACCGGCGGGCTGGGGGACTCCCCACCCTGGGACACCCGACAGATGTTTTTC; CDR3 protein: CACDTGGLGDSPPWDTRQMFF
D gene: TRDD3; J gene: TRDJ1; clone size: medium-sized; V gene: TRDV2; CDR3 DNA: TGTGCCTGTGACACCCTCTGGGGGAGGAGGACCGATAAACTCATCTTT; CDR3 protein: CACDTLWGRRTDKLIF
D gene: TRDD3; J gene: TRDJ1; clone size: NA; V gene: TRDV2; CDR3 DNA: TGTGCCTGTGACGCTCTGGGGGACCCCGTGTACACCGATAAACTCATCTTT; CDR3 protein: CACDALGDPVYTDKLIF
D gene: TRDD3; J gene: TRDJ1; clone size: few; V gene: TRDV2; CDR3 DNA: TGTGCCTGTGACACCGTGGTACTGGGGGACCAGTACACCGATAAACTCATCTTT; CDR3 protein: CACDTVVLGDQYTDKLIF
D gene: TRDD3; J gene: TRDJ1; clone size: few; V gene: TRDV2; CDR3 DNA: TGTGCCTGTGACACCATAGGGCCACTGGGGGATACGCTAGCCGATAAACTCATCTTT; CDR3 protein: CACDTIGPLGDTLADKLIF
D gene: NA; J gene: TRDJ1; clone size: few; V gene: TRDV2; CDR3 DNA: TGTGCCTGCGACCGACTACGTCCCACCGATAAACTGATCTTT; CDR3 protein: CACDRLRPTDKLIF
D gene: TRDD3; J gene: TRDJ1; clone size: NA; V gene: TRDV2; CDR3 DNA: TGTGCCTGTGACGAACTGGGGGATAGAGGGTACACCGATAAACTCATCTTT; CDR3 protein: CACDELGDRGYTDKLIF
D gene: TRDD3; J gene: TRDJ1; clone size: large; V gene: TRDV2; CDR3 DNA: TGTGCCTGTGACATTCTGGCTGGGGGACCTTACACCGATAAACTCATCTTT; CDR3 protein: CACDILAGGPYTDKLIF
D gene: TRDD3; J gene: TRDJ1; clone size: medium-sized; V gene: TRDV2; CDR3 DNA: TGTGCCTGTGACACCGTCCAACTGGGGGTCGACACCGATAAACTCATCTTT; CDR3 protein: CACDTVQLGVDTDKLIF
D gene: NA; J gene: TRDJ1; clone size: large; V gene: TRDV2; CDR3 DNA: TGTGCCTGTGACAATCTACTCGGCGAGGGGGGGGCCGATAAACTCATCTTT; CDR3 protein: CACDNLLGEGGADKLIF
D gene: TRDD3; J gene: TRDJ2; clone size: few; V gene: TRDV1; CDR3 DNA: TGTGCTCTTGGGGAGCCTTTCATAACGTACTGGGGGAGCCGAGCTTTGACAGCACAACTCTTCTTT; CDR3 protein: CALGEPFITYWGSRALTAQLFF
D gene: TRDD3; J gene: TRDJ1; clone size: medium-sized; V gene: TRDV2; CDR3 DNA: TGTGCCTGTGACATCTTGGGGGACCCCGATAAACTCATCTTT; CDR3 protein: CACDILGDPDKLIF